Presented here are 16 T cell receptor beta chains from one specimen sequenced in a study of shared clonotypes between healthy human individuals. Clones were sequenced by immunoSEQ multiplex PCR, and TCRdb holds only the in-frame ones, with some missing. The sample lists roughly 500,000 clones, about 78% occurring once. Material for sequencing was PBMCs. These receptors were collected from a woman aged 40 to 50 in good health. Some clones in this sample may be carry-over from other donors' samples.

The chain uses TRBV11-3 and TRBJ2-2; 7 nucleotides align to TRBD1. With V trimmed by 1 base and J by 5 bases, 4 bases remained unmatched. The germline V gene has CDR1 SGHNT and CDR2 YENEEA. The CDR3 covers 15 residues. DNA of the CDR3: TGTGCCAGCAGCTTAGGAGACAGGGCGACCGGGGAGCTGTTTTTT. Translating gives CASSLGDRATGELFF.

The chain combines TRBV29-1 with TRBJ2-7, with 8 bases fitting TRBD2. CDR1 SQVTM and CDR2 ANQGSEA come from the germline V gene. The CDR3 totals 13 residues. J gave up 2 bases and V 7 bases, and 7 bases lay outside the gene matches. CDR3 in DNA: TGCAGCGCAAATAGCGGGAACCCCTACGAGCAGTACTTC. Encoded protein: CSANSGNPYEQYF.

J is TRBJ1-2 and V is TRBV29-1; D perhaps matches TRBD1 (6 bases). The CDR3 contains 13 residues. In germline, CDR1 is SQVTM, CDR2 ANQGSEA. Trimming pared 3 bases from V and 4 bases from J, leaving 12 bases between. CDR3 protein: CSVEVGASYGYTF. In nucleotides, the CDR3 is TGCAGCGTTGAGGTGGGGGCCTCCTATGGCTACACCTTC.

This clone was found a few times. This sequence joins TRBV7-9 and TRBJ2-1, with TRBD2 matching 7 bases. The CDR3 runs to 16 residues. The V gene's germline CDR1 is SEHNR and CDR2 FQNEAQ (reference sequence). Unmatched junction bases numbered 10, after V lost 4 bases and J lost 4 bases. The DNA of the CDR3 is TGTGCCAGCAGCTCGTTGTGGCTAGCGGATTACAATGAGCAGTTCTTC. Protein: CASSSLWLADYNEQFF.

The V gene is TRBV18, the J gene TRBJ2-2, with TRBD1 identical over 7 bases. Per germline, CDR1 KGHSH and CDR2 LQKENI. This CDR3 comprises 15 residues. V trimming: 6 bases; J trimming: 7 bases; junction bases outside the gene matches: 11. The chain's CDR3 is CASSQQGMDGGELFF. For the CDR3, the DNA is TGTGCCAGCTCTCAACAGGGGATGGATGGCGGGGAGCTGTTTTTT.

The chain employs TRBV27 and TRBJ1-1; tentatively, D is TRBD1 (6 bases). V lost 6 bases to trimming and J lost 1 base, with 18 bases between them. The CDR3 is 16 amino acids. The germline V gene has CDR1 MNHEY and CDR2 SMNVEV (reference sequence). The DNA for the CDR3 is TGTGCCAGCAGCAGACGCCGGGACACTTCGAACACTGAAGCTTTCTTT. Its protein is CASSRRRDTSNTEAFF.

CDR3 residues: CASVLAHSTDTQYF. In DNA form, the CDR3 reads TGTGCCAGCGTCCTAGCGCATAGCACAGATACGCAGTATTTT. This chain uses TRBV7-8 with TRBJ2-3, with a weak D call TRBD2 (6 bases). Deletions cut 8 bases from V and 0 bases from J, with 12 bases between. Germline V gene sequence: CDR1 SGHVS, CDR2 FQNEAQ. The CDR3 length is 14 residues.

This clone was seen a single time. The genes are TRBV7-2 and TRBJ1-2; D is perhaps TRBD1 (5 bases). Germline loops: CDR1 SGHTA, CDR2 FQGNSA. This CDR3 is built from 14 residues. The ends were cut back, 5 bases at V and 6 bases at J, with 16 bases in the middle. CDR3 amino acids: CASSPPGGSDGYTF. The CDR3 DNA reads TGTGCCAGCAGCCCCCCCGGGGGGTCGGATGGCTACACCTTC.

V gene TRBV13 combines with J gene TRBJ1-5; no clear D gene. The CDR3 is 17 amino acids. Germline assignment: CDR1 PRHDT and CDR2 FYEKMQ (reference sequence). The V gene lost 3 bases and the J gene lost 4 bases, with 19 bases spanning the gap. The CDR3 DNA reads TGTGCCAGCAGCTTTGGACCTACTGGTACCCTGAATCAGCCCCAGCATTTT. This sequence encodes CASSFGPTGTLNQPQHF.

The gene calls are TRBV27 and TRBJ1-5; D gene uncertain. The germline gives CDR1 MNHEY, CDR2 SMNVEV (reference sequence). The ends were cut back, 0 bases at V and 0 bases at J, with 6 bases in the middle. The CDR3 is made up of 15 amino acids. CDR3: CASSLSRYSNQPQHF. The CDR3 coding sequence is TGTGCCAGCAGTTTATCCAGGTATAGCAATCAGCCCCAGCATTTT.

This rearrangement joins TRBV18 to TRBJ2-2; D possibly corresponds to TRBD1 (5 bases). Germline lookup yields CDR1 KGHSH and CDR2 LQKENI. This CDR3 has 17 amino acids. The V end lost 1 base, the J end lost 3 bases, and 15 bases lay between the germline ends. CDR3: CASSPLLGLGYTGELFF. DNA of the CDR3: TGTGCCAGCTCACCACTGTTGGGGCTAGGTTACACCGGGGAGCTGTTTTTT.

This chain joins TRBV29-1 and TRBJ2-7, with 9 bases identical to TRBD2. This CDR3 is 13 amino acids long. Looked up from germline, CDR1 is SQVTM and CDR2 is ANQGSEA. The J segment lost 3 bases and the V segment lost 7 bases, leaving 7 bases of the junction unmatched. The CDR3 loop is CSAHLSGSYEQYF. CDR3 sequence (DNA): TGCAGCGCCCACCTTAGCGGGAGCTACGAGCAGTACTTC.

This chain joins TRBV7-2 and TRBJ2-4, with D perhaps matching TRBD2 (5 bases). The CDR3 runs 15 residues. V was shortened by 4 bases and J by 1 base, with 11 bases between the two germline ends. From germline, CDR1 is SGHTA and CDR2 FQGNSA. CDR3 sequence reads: CASSSDGGAKNIQYF. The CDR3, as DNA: TGTGCCAGCAGCTCCGATGGCGGGGCCAAAAACATTCAGTACTTC. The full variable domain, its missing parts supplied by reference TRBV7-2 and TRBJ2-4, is GAGVSQSPSNKVTEKGKDVELRCDPISGHTALYWYRQSLGQGLEFLIYFQGNSAPDKSGLPSDRFSAERTGGSVSTLTIQRTQQEDSAVYLCASSSDGGAKNIQYFGAGTRLSVL.

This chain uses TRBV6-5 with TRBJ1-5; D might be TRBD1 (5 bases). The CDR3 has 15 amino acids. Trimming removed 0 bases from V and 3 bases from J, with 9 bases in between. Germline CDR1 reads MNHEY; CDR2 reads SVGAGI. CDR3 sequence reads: CASSYSGGSNQPQHF. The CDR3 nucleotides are TGTGCCAGCAGTTACTCGGGGGGATCCAATCAGCCCCAGCATTTT.

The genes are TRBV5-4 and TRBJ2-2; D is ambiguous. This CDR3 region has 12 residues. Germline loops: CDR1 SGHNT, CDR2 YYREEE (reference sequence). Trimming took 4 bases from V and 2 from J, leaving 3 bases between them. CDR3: CASSINTGELFF. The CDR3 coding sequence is TGTGCCAGCAGCATAAACACCGGGGAGCTGTTTTTT. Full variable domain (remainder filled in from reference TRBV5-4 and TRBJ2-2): ETGVTQSPTHLIKTRGQQVTLRCSSQSGHNTVSWYQQALGQGPQFIFQYYREEENGRGNFPPRFSGLQFPNYSSELNVNALELDDSALYLCASSINTGELFFGEGSRLTVL.

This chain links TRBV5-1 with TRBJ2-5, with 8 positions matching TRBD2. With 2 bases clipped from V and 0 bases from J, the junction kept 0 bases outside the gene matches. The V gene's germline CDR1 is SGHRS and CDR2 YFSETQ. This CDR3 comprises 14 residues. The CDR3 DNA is TGCGCCAGCAGCTTACTAGCGGACCAAGAGACCCAGTACTTC. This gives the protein CASSLLADQETQYF.